Here is one T cell receptor beta chain with its context. This record comes from a study of blood T cell repertoires in COVID-19. The assay was immunoSEQ multiplex PCR, and TCRdb's table has in-frame clones only and misses some. The data contain around 220,000 clones, roughly 80% of them singletons. This sequence was found in a human donor in a cohort sampled during active COVID-19. The specimen was peripheral blood.

CDR3 bases: TGTGCCACCAGTGCCCAACTCCTAGCGGGGTACTCAGATACGCAGTATTTT. This encodes CATSAQLLAGYSDTQYF. V usage is TRBV24-1 and J usage is TRBJ2-3, with 9 bases fitting TRBD2. The CDR3 sequence is 17 residues long. Germline assignment: CDR1 KGHDR and CDR2 SFDVKD. The V and J ends lost 5 bases and 4 bases, in that order; junction bases with no gene match: 12.